This TCR beta chain was captured by sequencing in a study of control samples from healthy donors and cancer patients. Using immunoSEQ multiplex PCR, the repertoire was profiled, and TCRdb retains in-frame clones only, with some absent. This sample has 130,000 or so clones, with about nine tenths found just once. This clone was counted a single time. The junction had 2 bases not matched to a gene; V was cut back by 4 bases and J by 6 bases. Germline CDR1 reads SGHTS; CDR2 reads YDEGEE. The CDR3 length is 15 residues. The rearrangement uses TRBV5-8 and TRBJ2-1; TRBD2 aligns across 15 bases. The specimen sequenced was blood. The origin of this receptor is a man aged 35-49 years in good health. CDR3 sequence (DNA): TGTGCCAGCAGCCGGACTAGCGGGGGGGCCAATGAGCAGTTCTTC. The encoded protein is CASSRTSGGANEQFF. Full variable domain (missing parts from reference TRBV5-8 and TRBJ2-1): EAGVTQSPTHLIKTRGQQATLRCSPISGHTSVYWYQQALGLGLQFLLWYDEGEERNRGNFPPRFSGRQFPNYSSELNVNALELEDSALYLCASSRTSGGANEQFFGPGTRLTVL.